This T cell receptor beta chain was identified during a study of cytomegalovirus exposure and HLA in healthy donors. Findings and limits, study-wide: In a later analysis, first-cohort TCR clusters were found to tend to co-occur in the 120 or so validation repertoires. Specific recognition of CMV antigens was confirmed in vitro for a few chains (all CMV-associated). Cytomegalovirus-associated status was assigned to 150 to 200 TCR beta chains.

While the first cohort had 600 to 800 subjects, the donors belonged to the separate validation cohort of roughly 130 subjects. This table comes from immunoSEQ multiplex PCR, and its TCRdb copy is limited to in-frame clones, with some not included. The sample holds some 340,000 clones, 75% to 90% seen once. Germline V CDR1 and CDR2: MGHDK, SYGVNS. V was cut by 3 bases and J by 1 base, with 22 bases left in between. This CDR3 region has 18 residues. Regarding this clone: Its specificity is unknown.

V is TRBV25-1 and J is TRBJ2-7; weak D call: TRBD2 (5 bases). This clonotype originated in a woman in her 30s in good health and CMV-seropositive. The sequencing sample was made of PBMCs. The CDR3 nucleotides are TGTGCCAGCAGTGACCTATCCCCAGCGGCGGGTCGGTCCTACGAGCAGTACTTC. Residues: CASSDLSPAAGRSYEQYF.